This T cell receptor beta chain is drawn from a study of T cell repertoires in cytomegalovirus infection. About the research overall: Indications came from public TCR beta signatures; they pointed to CMV infection and to a matching HLA type.

General study points: The study identified carriers of CMV plus the relevant HLA from cumulative public TCR beta family frequency. Clonotype analysis showed dominance of the ex vivo response by HLA-C-restricted CMV-specific TCR beta clonotypes.

One entry per CDR3 protein, called by TCRdb with MiXCR from the reads. The sample lists hundreds of thousands of distinct CDR3 sequences, about 10% seen once, with about 10% in the top ten. This clonotype was observed many times. Its antigen is currently unknown. CDR1 and CDR2 from the germline V gene are SGHDT and YYEEEE. This CDR3 spans 15 amino acids. V lost 5 bases and J lost 1; bases outside the gene matches: 9. The J gene is TRBJ2-7, the V gene TRBV5-6; TRBD1 matches at 7 bases. The TCR sequence derives from a human donor in good health (CMV status not recorded). Some clones in this sample may be carry-over from other donors' samples. The sample taken for sequencing was PBMCs. CDR3 nucleotide sequence: TGTGCCAGCAGTTCCGGGACAGACATATCCTACGAGCAGTACTTC. Protein sequence: CASSSGTDISYEQYF.